Sequencing of this TCR beta chain was carried out in a study of patients with pleural tuberculosis. In TCRdb, the reads were re-called with MiXCR into one record per CDR3 protein. Seen here are some 48,000 distinct CDR3 sequences, approximately 7.5% observed once, and the top ten hold around 16%. CDR1 and CDR2 from the germline V gene are SGHAT and FQNNGV. Trimming took 6 bases from V and 3 from J, leaving 14 bases between them. The CDR3 is 15 amino acids. This clonotype was counted between two and nine times. The clonotype originates from a human donor with pleural tuberculosis. This sequence joins TRBV11-2 and TRBJ2-2; D might be TRBD1 (6 bases). The CDR3 protein is CASRRGTSYTGELFF. The CDR3 DNA follows: TGTGCCAGCAGACGAGGGACAAGCTACACCGGGGAGCTGTTTTTT.